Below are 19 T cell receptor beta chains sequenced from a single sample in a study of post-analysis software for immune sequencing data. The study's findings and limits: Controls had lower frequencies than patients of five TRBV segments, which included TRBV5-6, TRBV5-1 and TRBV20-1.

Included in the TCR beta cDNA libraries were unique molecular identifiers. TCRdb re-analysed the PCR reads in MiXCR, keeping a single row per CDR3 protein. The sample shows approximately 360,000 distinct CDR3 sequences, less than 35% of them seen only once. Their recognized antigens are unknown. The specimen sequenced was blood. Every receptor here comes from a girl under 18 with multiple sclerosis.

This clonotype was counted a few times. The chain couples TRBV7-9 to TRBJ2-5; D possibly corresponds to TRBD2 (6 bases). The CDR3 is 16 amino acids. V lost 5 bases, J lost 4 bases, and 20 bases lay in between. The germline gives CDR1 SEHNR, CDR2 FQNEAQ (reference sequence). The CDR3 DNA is TGTGCCAGCAGCCCCCCAGCACGGTCCGGGAGAGAGACCCAGTACTTC. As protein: CASSPPARSGRETQYF.

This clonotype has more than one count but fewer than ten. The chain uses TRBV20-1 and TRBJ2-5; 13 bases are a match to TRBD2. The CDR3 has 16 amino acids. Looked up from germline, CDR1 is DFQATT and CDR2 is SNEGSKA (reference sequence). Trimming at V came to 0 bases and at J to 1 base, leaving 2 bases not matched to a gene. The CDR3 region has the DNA TGCAGTGCTAGAGAACTAGCGGGGGGGCCCCAAGAGACCCAGTACTTC. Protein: CSARELAGGPQETQYF.

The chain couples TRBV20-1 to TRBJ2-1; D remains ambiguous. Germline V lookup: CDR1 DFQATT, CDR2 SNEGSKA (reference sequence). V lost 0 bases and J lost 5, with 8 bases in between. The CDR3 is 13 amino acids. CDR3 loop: CSARELRNNEQFF. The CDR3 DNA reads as TGCAGTGCTAGAGAGCTCCGGAACAATGAGCAGTTCTTC.

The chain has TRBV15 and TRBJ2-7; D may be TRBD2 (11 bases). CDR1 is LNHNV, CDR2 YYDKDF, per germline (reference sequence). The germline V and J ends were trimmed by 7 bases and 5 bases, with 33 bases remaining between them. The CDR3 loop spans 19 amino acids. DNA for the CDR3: TGTGCCACCACCACAGCTCCGGGACAGGGGACTAGCGGAGCCGACGAGCAGTACTTC. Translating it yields CATTTAPGQGTSGADEQYF.

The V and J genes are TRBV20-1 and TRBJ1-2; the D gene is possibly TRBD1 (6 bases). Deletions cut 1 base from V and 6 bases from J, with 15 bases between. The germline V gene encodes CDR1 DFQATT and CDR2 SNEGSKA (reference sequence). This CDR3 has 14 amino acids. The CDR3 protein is CSARVLGTIDGYTF. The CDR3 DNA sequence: TGCAGTGCTAGAGTCCTCGGGACAATCGATGGCTACACCTTC.

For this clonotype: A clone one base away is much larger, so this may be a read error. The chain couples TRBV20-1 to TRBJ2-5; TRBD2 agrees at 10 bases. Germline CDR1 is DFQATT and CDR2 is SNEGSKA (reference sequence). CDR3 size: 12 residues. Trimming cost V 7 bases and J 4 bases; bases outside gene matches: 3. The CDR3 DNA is TGCAGTGACAGGACTAGCGGAGAGACCCAGTACTTC. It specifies CSDRTSGETQYF.

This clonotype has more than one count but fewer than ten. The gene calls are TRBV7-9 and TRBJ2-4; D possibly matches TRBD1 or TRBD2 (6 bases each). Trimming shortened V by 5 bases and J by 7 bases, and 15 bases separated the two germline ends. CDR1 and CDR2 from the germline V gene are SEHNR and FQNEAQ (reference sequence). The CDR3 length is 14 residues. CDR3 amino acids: CASSQGGTANIQYF. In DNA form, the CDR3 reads TGTGCCAGCAGCCAAGGGGGGACCGCGAACATTCAGTACTTC.

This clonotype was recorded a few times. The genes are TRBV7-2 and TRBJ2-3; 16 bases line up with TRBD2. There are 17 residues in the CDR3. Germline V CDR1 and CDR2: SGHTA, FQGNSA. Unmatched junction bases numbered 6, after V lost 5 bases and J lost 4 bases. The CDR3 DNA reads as TGTGCCAGCAGCCCTCCGGGACTAGCGGGGGGGGCAGATACGCAGTATTTT. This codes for CASSPPGLAGGADTQYF.

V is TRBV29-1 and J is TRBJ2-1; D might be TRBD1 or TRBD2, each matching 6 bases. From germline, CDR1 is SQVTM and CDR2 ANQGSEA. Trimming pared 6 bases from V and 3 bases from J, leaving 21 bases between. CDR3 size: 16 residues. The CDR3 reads CSVKGGQLDLYNEQFF. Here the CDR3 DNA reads TGCAGCGTCAAAGGGGGGCAGTTAGACCTCTACAATGAGCAGTTCTTC.

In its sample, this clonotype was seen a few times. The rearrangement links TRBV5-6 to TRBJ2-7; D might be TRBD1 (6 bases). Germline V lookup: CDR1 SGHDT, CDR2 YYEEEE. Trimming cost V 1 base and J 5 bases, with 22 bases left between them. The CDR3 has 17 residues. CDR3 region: CASSLSVRAGVLHEQYF. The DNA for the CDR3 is TGTGCCAGCAGCTTGTCGGTCCGGGCAGGGGTTCTCCACGAGCAGTACTTC.

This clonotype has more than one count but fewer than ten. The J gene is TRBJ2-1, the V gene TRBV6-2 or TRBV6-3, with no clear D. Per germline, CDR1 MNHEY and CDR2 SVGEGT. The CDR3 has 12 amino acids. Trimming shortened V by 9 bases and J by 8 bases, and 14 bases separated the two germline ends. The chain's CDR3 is CASSPPGYEQFF. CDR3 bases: TGTGCCAGTAGCCCACCAGGCTATGAGCAGTTCTTC.

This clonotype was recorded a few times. CDR3 residues: CASSTSGGAWKLFF. CDR3 nucleotides: TGTGCCAGCAGCACTAGCGGGGGGGCCTGGAAGCTGTTTTTT. The J gene is TRBJ2-2, the V gene TRBV6-2 or TRBV6-3, with 13 bases identical to TRBD2. Germline CDR1 reads MNHEY; CDR2 reads SVGEGT. This CDR3 region has 14 residues. J gave up 12 bases and V 6 bases, and 7 bases lay outside the gene matches.

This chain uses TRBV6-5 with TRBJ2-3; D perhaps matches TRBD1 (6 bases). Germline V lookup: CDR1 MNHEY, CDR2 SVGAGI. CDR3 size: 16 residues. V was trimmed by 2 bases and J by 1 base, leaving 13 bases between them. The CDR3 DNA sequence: TGTGCCAGCAGTTACGGCTCAGGGGTGGGCACAGATACGCAGTATTTT. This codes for CASSYGSGVGTDTQYF.

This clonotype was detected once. The CDR3, as DNA: TGCGCCAGCAGCCAAGGGTATAGCGGGTCTTACAATGAGCAGTTCTTC. Translating it yields CASSQGYSGSYNEQFF. The chain has TRBV4-3 and TRBJ2-1; 7 bases line up with TRBD2. Germline-derived CDR1 and CDR2 are LGHNA and YSLEER. This CDR3 is built from 16 residues. The trim removed 1 base at V and 4 bases at J, leaving 7 bases unmatched.

The CDR3 DNA is TGTGCCAGCAGTCCTCCGGGACAGGGTCGTCTCGAGCAGTACTTC. The encoded protein is CASSPPGQGRLEQYF. V and J are TRBV7-2 and TRBJ2-7; TRBD1 aligns across 9 bases. Unmatched junction bases numbered 12, after V lost 6 bases and J lost 6 bases. The CDR3 spans 15 residues. CDR1 and CDR2 (germline): SGHTA, FQGNSA.

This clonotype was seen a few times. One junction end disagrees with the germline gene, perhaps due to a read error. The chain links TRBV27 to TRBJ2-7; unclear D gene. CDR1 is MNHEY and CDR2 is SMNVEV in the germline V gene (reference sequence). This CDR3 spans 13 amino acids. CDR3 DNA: TGTGCCAGCAGTGCCATGGGGTCCTCCGAGCAGTACTTC. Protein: CASSAMGSSEQYF.

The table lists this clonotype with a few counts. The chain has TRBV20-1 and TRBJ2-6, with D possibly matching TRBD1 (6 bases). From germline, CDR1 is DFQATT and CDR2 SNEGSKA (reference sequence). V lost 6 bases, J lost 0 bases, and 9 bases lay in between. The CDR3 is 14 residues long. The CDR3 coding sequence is TGCAGTGCCGAGGGACACTCTGGGGCCAACGTCCTGACTTTC. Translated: CSAEGHSGANVLTF.

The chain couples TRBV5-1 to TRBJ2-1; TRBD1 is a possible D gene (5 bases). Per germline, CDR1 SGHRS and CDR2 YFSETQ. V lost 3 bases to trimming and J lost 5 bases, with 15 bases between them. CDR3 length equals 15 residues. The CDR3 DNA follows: TGCGCCAGCAGCTGGGGCGGAATGGCTAACAATGAGCAGTTCTTC. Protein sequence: CASSWGGMANNEQFF. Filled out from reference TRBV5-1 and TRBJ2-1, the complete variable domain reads KAGVTQTPRYLIKTRGQQVTLSCSPISGHRSVSWYQQTPGQGLQFLFEYFSETQRNKGNFPGRFSGRQFSNSRSEMNVSTLELGDSALYLCASSWGGMANNEQFFGPGTRLTVL.

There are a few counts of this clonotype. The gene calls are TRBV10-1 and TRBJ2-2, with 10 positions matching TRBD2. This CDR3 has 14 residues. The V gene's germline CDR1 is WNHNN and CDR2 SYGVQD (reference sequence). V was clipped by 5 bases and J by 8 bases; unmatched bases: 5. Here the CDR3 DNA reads TGCGCCAGCAGTTCGGCTAGCGGGGGTGGGGAGCTGTTTTTT. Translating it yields CASSSASGGGELFF.